These 27 T cell receptor beta chains share one sample of origin, sequenced in a study of control samples from healthy donors and cancer patients. Here immunoSEQ multiplex PCR was the method, and the copy in TCRdb shows in-frame clones only, minus some. This sample has 150,000 to 200,000 clones, with approximately 94% found just once. Sequenced material: blood. The receptors here all came from a woman younger than 35 in good health.

The chain recombines TRBV24-1 with TRBJ2-1, with 7 bases lining up with TRBD2. The CDR3 loop spans 17 amino acids. Germline CDR1 is KGHDR and CDR2 is SFDVKD. The trim removed 2 bases at V and 4 bases at J, leaving 10 bases unmatched. CDR3 nucleotides: TGTGCCACCAGTGATTCTAGCGGAGTGGGACCATACAATGAGCAGTTCTTC. Amino acid sequence: CATSDSSGVGPYNEQFF.

The chain carries TRBV4-3 and TRBJ1-1; D is possibly TRBD1 (5 bases). Trimming pared 4 bases from V and 11 bases from J, leaving 17 bases between. The CDR3 runs 13 residues. CDR1 LGHNA and CDR2 YSLEER come from the germline V gene. The CDR3 protein is CASSRLSRGEAFF. The CDR3 DNA reads TGCGCCAGCAGCCGCCTCAGTAGGGGAGAGGCTTTCTTT.

The CDR3 spells CASSLGAIWHTDTQYF. CDR3 DNA sequence: TGTGCCAGCAGCTTGGGGGCTATATGGCACACAGATACGCAGTATTTT. The chain carries TRBV13 and TRBJ2-3, with D perhaps matching TRBD1 (6 bases). V lost 3 bases and J lost 2, with 15 bases in between. The germline V gene encodes CDR1 PRHDT and CDR2 FYEKMQ (reference sequence). The CDR3 loop spans 16 amino acids.

Points on this clone: Additional DNA sequences in this sample encode the identical CDR3. The J gene is TRBJ1-2, the V gene TRBV27; a weak D match, TRBD1 (5 bases). The CDR3 sequence is 14 residues long. Germline V gene data show CDR1 as MNHEY and CDR2 as SMNVEV (reference sequence). V was cut by 4 bases and J by 0 bases, with 9 bases left in between. The CDR3 loop is CASSSGTANYGYTF. DNA for the CDR3: TGTGCCAGCAGTTCCGGGACGGCTAACTATGGCTACACCTTC.

CDR3 sequence: CASSPSTAVDTIYF. For the CDR3, the DNA is TGTGCCAGCAGCCCGTCGACAGCGGTGGACACCATATATTTT. V and J are TRBV9 and TRBJ1-3; D possibly corresponds to TRBD1 (5 bases). The germline CDR1 and CDR2 sequences are SGDLS and YYNGEE. V was cut by 4 bases and J by 8 bases, with 16 bases left in between. This CDR3 has 14 residues.

This chain joins TRBV4-1 and TRBJ1-4, with TRBD1 matching 11 bases. Germline values: CDR1 MGHRA, CDR2 YSYEKL. V trimming: 1 base; J trimming: 8 bases; junction bases outside the gene matches: 3. This CDR3 region has 15 residues. The CDR3 coding sequence is TGCGCCAGCAGCCAAGGGCGGGACAGGGGGGAAAAACTGTTTTTT. Translation gives CASSQGRDRGEKLFF.

This clone was detected only a few times. The chain employs TRBV11-3 and TRBJ2-7; no firm D call. V gave up 1 base and J gave up 1 base, with 5 bases separating them. Per germline, CDR1 SGHNT and CDR2 YENEEA. The CDR3 extends over 13 amino acids. CDR3 sequence: CASSLAGSYEQYF. The CDR3 nucleotides read TGTGCCAGCAGCTTAGCCGGATCCTACGAGCAGTACTTC.

This clone was picked up one time. The V call is TRBV24-1, the J call TRBJ1-2; D gene unclear. The CDR3 totals 14 residues. CDR1 is KGHDR, CDR2 SFDVKD, per germline. The V end was cut by 0 bases, the J end by 1 base, with 5 bases between. CDR3 sequence reads: CATSDLYSNYGYTF. CDR3 in DNA: TGTGCCACCAGTGATTTGTACAGTAACTATGGCTACACCTTC.

The chain joins TRBV3-1 (or the pseudogene TRBV3-2) to TRBJ1-2; no reliable D call. Per germline, CDR1 LGHDT and CDR2 YNNKEL (reference sequence). CDR3 length: 16 amino acids. Trimming pared 3 bases from V and 0 bases from J, leaving 14 bases between. CDR3 coding DNA: TGTGCCAGCAGCCATCTACCGGGCCGCGCTAACTATGGCTACACCTTC. This codes for CASSHLPGRANYGYTF.

This chain joins TRBV5-1 and TRBJ2-7; tentatively, D is TRBD2 (6 bases). Trimming stripped 0 bases from V and 4 bases from J, with 14 bases between. Germline CDR1 SGHRS, CDR2 YFSETQ. The CDR3 is made up of 15 amino acids. CDR3 in amino acids: CASSLGGAALYEQYF. CDR3 coding DNA: TGCGCCAGCAGCTTGGGCGGGGCCGCGTTGTACGAGCAGTACTTC. The variable domain in full, with the rest retrieved from reference TRBV5-1 and TRBJ2-7, is KAGVTQTPRYLIKTRGQQVTLSCSPISGHRSVSWYQQTPGQGLQFLFEYFSETQRNKGNFPGRFSGRQFSNSRSEMNVSTLELGDSALYLCASSLGGAALYEQYFGPGTRLTVT.

This clone was counted only a few times. V is TRBV5-1 and J is TRBJ1-6, with D uncertain. Trimming removed 0 bases at V and 7 bases at J, with 8 bases between. CDR1 SGHRS and CDR2 YFSETQ come from the germline V gene. This CDR3 is built from 14 residues. The DNA for the CDR3 is TGCGCCAGCAGCTTGGTTTCAGAGAATTCACCCCTCCACTTT. Its protein is CASSLVSENSPLHF.

The genes are TRBV10-1 and TRBJ1-1, with a tentative D call TRBD1 (5 bases). Germline assignment: CDR1 WNHNN and CDR2 SYGVQD (reference sequence). Trimming cost V 5 bases and J 1 base, with 11 bases left between them. This CDR3 is 14 amino acids long. CDR3 sequence reads: CASSPGPPNTEAFF. The CDR3 nucleotides read TGCGCCAGCAGTCCGGGGCCGCCGAACACTGAAGCTTTCTTT.

The chain employs TRBV12-3 or TRBV12-4 and TRBJ2-2; no clear D gene. The CDR3 loop spans 12 amino acids. V dropped 7 bases and J dropped 7 bases, with 10 bases sitting between them. CDR3 nucleotide sequence: TGTGCCAGCATTACTACGGGCGGGGAGCTGTTTTTT. It codes for CASITTGGELFF.

This chain connects TRBV9 to TRBJ2-2; 11 bases are shared with TRBD2. The CDR3 loop spans 21 amino acids. Per germline, CDR1 SGDLS and CDR2 YYNGEE. The J segment lost 4 bases and the V segment lost 0 bases, leaving 17 bases of the junction unmatched. CDR3 nucleotide sequence: TGTGCCAGCAGCGTAGGGTGGGACTCGGGACTAGCGGTGTTGAGCACCGGGGAGCTGTTTTTT. Translating it yields CASSVGWDSGLAVLSTGELFF.

The J gene is TRBJ2-7, the V gene TRBV6-1, with 10 bases lining up with TRBD1. Per the germline V gene, CDR1 is MNHNS and CDR2 is SASEGT. This CDR3 is built from 17 residues. V shed 2 bases and J 1 base; nucleotides not matched to a gene: 8. CDR3: CASSEIPGQGSSYEQYF. The CDR3 DNA is TGTGCCAGCAGTGAAATTCCGGGACAGGGGTCTTCCTACGAGCAGTACTTC.

The CDR3 reads CASSPPARAEAFF. The CDR3 nucleotides read TGTGCCAGCAGCCCCCCGGCACGGGCTGAAGCTTTCTTT. The chain joins TRBV7-9 to TRBJ1-1; D ambiguous. Per germline, CDR1 SEHNR and CDR2 FQNEAQ (reference sequence). V was pared by 5 bases and J by 6 bases, with 13 bases between. CDR3 length equals 13 residues. The entire variable domain, with the rest obtained from reference TRBV7-9 and TRBJ1-1, is as follows: DTGVSQNPRHKITKRGQNVTFRCDPISEHNRLYWYRQTLGQGPEFLTYFQNEAQLEKSRLLSDRFSAERPKGSFSTLEIQRTEQGDSAMYLCASSPPARAEAFFGQGTRLTVV.

V usage is TRBV4-3 and J usage is TRBJ2-7, with TRBD1 as a possible D gene (5 bases). Between the trimmed V and J ends, which lost 0 bases and 6 bases, there was a span of 15 bases. Germline CDR1 LGHNA, CDR2 YSLEER. This CDR3 contains 15 residues. The CDR3 loop is CASSQDTQGFSEQYF. The CDR3 nucleotides are TGCGCCAGCAGCCAAGATACTCAGGGTTTTTCCGAGCAGTACTTC.

This clone was seen once. V gene TRBV2 combines with J gene TRBJ1-5, with D maybe TRBD1 (5 bases). Germline V gives CDR1 SNHLY, CDR2 FYNNEI. Trimming took off 5 bases at V and 1 base at J, with 12 bases between the two ends. CDR3 size: 15 residues. CDR3: CASSRSGISNQPQHF. The CDR3 nucleotides are TGTGCCAGCAGTCGGTCAGGGATAAGCAATCAGCCCCAGCATTTT. The complete variable domain, with remaining parts taken from reference TRBV2 and TRBJ1-5, reads EPEVTQTPSHQVTQMGQEVILRCVPISNHLYFYWYRQILGQKVEFLVSFYNNEISEKSEIFDDQFSVERPDGSNFTLKIRSTKLEDSAMYFCASSRSGISNQPQHFGDGTRLSIL.

The genes are TRBV5-1 and TRBJ2-2; 7 nucleotides match TRBD2. Germline trimming cut 2 bases from V and 4 bases from J; bases unmatched to any gene: 8. This CDR3 spans 16 amino acids. Looked up from germline, CDR1 is SGHRS and CDR2 is YFSETQ. As DNA, the CDR3 is TGCGCCAGCAGCTTAGGGCAGGGCGGGAGCACCGGGGAGCTGTTTTTT. Encoded protein: CASSLGQGGSTGELFF.

The chain combines TRBV10-3 with TRBJ1-1; 9 bases map to TRBD1. V shed 9 bases, J shed 1 base, and the junction held 6 bases outside the gene matches. The CDR3 contains 14 residues. Germline-derived CDR1 and CDR2 are ENHRY and SYGVKD. For the CDR3, the DNA is TGTGCCATTAACGGACAGGGGACGAACACTGAAGCTTTCTTT. Translated, it gives CAINGQGTNTEAFF.

The rearrangement uses TRBV4-1 and TRBJ2-2; D possibly matches TRBD1 or TRBD2 (6 bases each). Between the trimmed V and J ends, which lost 8 bases and 5 bases, there was a span of 12 bases. Germline loops: CDR1 MGHRA, CDR2 YSYEKL. The CDR3 is 13 amino acids. The CDR3 here is CASGGRGTGELFF. In DNA form, the CDR3 reads TGCGCCAGCGGGGGGCGCGGAACCGGGGAGCTGTTTTTT.

The genes are TRBV7-9 and TRBJ1-6; D is unresolved. With 5 bases removed from V and 7 bases from J, the gap between germline ends came to 15 bases. Germline V gives CDR1 SEHNR, CDR2 FQNEAQ (reference sequence). The CDR3 length is 15 residues. CDR3 bases: TGTGCCAGCAGCGATCTAAGTCAGAACAATTCACCCCTCCACTTT. Translating it yields CASSDLSQNNSPLHF.

The chain joins TRBV5-8 to TRBJ1-5; possibly TRBD1 for D (6 bases). V dropped 4 bases and J dropped 1 base, with 12 bases sitting between them. The length of the CDR3 is 15 residues. The germline gives CDR1 SGHTS, CDR2 YDEGEE. This chain's CDR3 is CASSRYRASNQPQHF. CDR3 DNA: TGTGCCAGCAGCCGTTACAGGGCCAGCAATCAGCCCCAGCATTTT.

This clone appeared a single time. Mismatch with germline at one junction end may stem from a read error. Other DNA sequences in the same sample also yield this CDR3. The chain carries TRBV7-9 and TRBJ2-2; TRBD2 agrees at 9 bases. This CDR3 has 15 residues. The germline V gene has CDR1 SEHNR and CDR2 FQNEAQ (reference sequence). DNA for the CDR3: TGTGCCAGCAGTTTAGCGGGGGCGAACACCGGGGAGCTGTTTTTT. It codes for CASSLAGANTGELFF.

V and J are TRBV5-4 and TRBJ2-6; no firm D call. Trimming left V 2 bases short and J 0 bases short, with 9 bases between. The CDR3 is 16 residues long. In germline, CDR1 is SGHNT, CDR2 YYREEE (reference sequence). The CDR3 is CASSFAVSSGANVLTF. CDR3 sequence (DNA): TGTGCCAGCAGCTTCGCAGTTAGCTCTGGGGCCAACGTCCTGACTTTC.

The chain couples TRBV6-5 to TRBJ2-1; TRBD2 matches at 9 bases. This CDR3 region has 13 residues. V was clipped by 11 bases and J by 6 bases; unmatched bases: 8. Germline loops: CDR1 MNHEY, CDR2 SVGAGI. CDR3 residues: CAGEREAFNEQFF. The CDR3 bases are TGTGCCGGAGAGCGGGAGGCCTTCAATGAGCAGTTCTTC.

V is TRBV28 and J is TRBJ2-5; no firm D call. V lost 5 bases and J lost 5, with 15 bases in between. This CDR3 is 14 amino acids long. The germline gives CDR1 MDHEN, CDR2 SYDVKM. CDR3 bases: TGTGCCAGCAGTCCACTCTCCGTGGAGGAGACCCAGTACTTC. Its protein product is CASSPLSVEETQYF.